This T cell receptor beta chain was recorded in a study of T cell responses to AZD1222 COVID-19 vaccine. General study findings and limits: The donor cohort was predominantly white British with a female majority, and clonal diversity may have been underestimated.

Germline-derived CDR1 and CDR2 are SGDLS and YYNGEE. The CDR3 sequence is 15 residues long. The V and J ends lost 2 bases and 4 bases, in that order; junction bases with no gene match: 7. Generated by immunoSEQ multiplex PCR, the TCRdb table keeps only in-frame clones and is missing some. The sample carries 120,000 to 150,000 clones, approximately 90% recorded once. Of note for this clone: Its antigen is undetermined.

Sequenced here: peripheral blood, sampled on day 0 of AZD1222 vaccination. The sequence came from an adult in good health. This chain joins TRBV9 and TRBJ2-3, with TRBD2 identical over 7 bases. This chain's CDR3 is CASSVWTSEADTQYF. The CDR3 nucleotides are TGTGCCAGCAGCGTTTGGACTAGTGAAGCAGATACGCAGTATTTT. Together with reference TRBV9 and TRBJ2-3, the CDR3 gives the full variable domain: DSGVTQTPKHLITATGQRVTLRCSPRSGDLSVYWYQQSLDQGLQFLIQYYNGEERAKGNILERFSAQQFPDLHSELNLSSLELGDSALYFCASSVWTSEADTQYFGPGTRLTVL.